Following are 29 T cell receptor beta chains from one sample sequenced in a study of blood T cell repertoires in COVID-19. Only in-frame clones appear in the TCRdb table, and some are missing; sequencing was by immunoSEQ multiplex PCR. The top ten clones hold around 8.3% of a sample with 130,000 to 150,000 clones, approximately 87% of them seen once. The sequenced sample consisted of peripheral blood. Source of these receptors: a woman aged 45-60 years with active or convalescent COVID-19.

The genes are TRBV28 and TRBJ2-7, with 9 bases aligning to TRBD1. V lost 2 bases to trimming and J lost 0 bases; unmatched junction nucleotides: 8. CDR1 MDHEN and CDR2 SYDVKM come from the germline V gene. CDR3 size: 17 residues. Written as DNA, the CDR3 is TGTGCCAGCAGTTTAGGGGCCCGGGACAGGGTCTCCTACGAGCAGTACTTC. Protein product: CASSLGARDRVSYEQYF.

This chain links TRBV6-2 or TRBV6-3 with TRBJ2-7, with D perhaps matching TRBD1 (5 bases). Germline V gene sequence: CDR1 MNHEY, CDR2 SVGEGT. V dropped 0 bases and J dropped 7 bases, with 19 bases sitting between them. The CDR3 contains 16 residues. CDR3 in DNA: TGTGCCAGCAGTTACTCGATGGACATAGGGCCCCTGGAGCAGTACTTC. Translated, it gives CASSYSMDIGPLEQYF.

The chain combines TRBV3-1 (or the pseudogene TRBV3-2) with TRBJ1-4; no clear D gene. There are 14 residues in the CDR3. The V end was cut by 4 bases, the J end by 0 bases, with 6 bases between. The germline V gene has CDR1 LGHDT and CDR2 YNNKEL (reference sequence). The CDR3 nucleotides are TGTGCCAGCAGCCGGGGAGCAACTAATGAAAAACTGTTTTTT. Protein product: CASSRGATNEKLFF.

The chain combines TRBV7-9 with TRBJ2-2; D is ambiguous. The CDR3 totals 15 residues. Germline-derived CDR1 and CDR2 are SEHNR and FQNEAQ (reference sequence). Between the trimmed V and J ends, which lost 5 bases and 5 bases, there was a span of 15 bases. DNA of the CDR3: TGTGCCAGCAGCCTAGTGGTCTCGCAGACCGGGGAGCTGTTTTTT. Protein: CASSLVVSQTGELFF.

The chain has TRBV15 and TRBJ1-4; possibly TRBD1 for D (6 bases). CDR1 and CDR2 from the germline V gene are LNHNV and YYDKDF (reference sequence). V was pared by 0 bases and J by 4 bases, with 9 bases between. The CDR3 totals 15 residues. CDR3 coding DNA: TGTGCCACCAGCAGAGATCTACAGGGTAATGAAAAACTGTTTTTT. This gives the protein CATSRDLQGNEKLFF.

This chain links TRBV7-9 with TRBJ2-5, with TRBD2 matching 7 bases. The CDR3 totals 15 residues. V lost 2 bases, J lost 4 bases, and 7 bases stayed unmatched. Per germline, CDR1 SEHNR and CDR2 FQNEAQ (reference sequence). The CDR3 region has the DNA TGTGCCAGCAGCTTATACCTGCCGGGGGGAGAGACCCAGTACTTC. Translation gives CASSLYLPGGETQYF.

The chain joins TRBV7-9 to TRBJ1-2; the match to TRBD1 covers 9 bases. The germline V gene has CDR1 SEHNR and CDR2 FQNEAQ (reference sequence). The CDR3 length is 16 residues. J lost 6 bases, V lost 5 bases, and 13 bases had no gene match. Written as DNA, the CDR3 is TGTGCCAGCAGCCCACAAGGGGGACAGGGTATACATGGCTACACCTTC. Its translation is CASSPQGGQGIHGYTF. The full variable domain, in which reference TRBV7-9 and TRBJ1-2 provide the parts outside the CDR3, is DTGVSQNPRHKITKRGQNVTFRCDPISEHNRLYWYRQTLGQGPEFLTYFQNEAQLEKSRLLSDRFSAERPKGSFSTLEIQRTEQGDSAMYLCASSPQGGQGIHGYTFGSGTRLTVV.

This chain links TRBV7-2 with TRBJ1-2; the match to TRBD1 covers 8 bases. Germline CDR1 is SGHTA and CDR2 is FQGNSA. The CDR3 has 16 residues. Trimming took 1 base from V and 5 from J; bases not matched to a gene: 9. CDR3 DNA: TGTGCCAGCAGCTTAGTAGATTTAAGACAGGGGTATGGCTACACCTTC. As protein: CASSLVDLRQGYGYTF.

The V call is TRBV5-4, the J call TRBJ2-5, with unresolved D. From germline, CDR1 is SGHNT and CDR2 YYREEE (reference sequence). The CDR3 length is 14 residues. V gave up 0 bases and J gave up 2 bases, with 8 bases separating them. Here the CDR3 reads CASSLGTSQETQYF. Written as DNA, the CDR3 is TGTGCCAGCAGCTTGGGTACCAGTCAAGAGACCCAGTACTTC.

V usage is TRBV19 and J usage is TRBJ2-7, with 9 nucleotides matching TRBD1. This CDR3 is built from 14 residues. CDR1 and CDR2 (germline): LNHDA, SQIVND (reference sequence). Losses at the gene ends were 6 bases for V and 3 bases for J; bases not matched to a gene: 6. For the CDR3, the DNA is TGTGCCAGTAGCCCGGGACAGGGTATCTACGAGCAGTACTTC. It codes for CASSPGQGIYEQYF.

This clone is a singleton in its sample. The chain has TRBV6-5 and TRBJ1-4; no clear D. The CDR3 runs to 11 residues. V was pared by 6 bases and J by 4 bases, with 3 bases between. Germline V gene data show CDR1 as MNHEY and CDR2 as SVGAGI. CDR3 in amino acids: CASSLNEKLFF. The CDR3 DNA reads TGTGCCAGCAGCCTTAATGAAAAACTGTTTTTT.

The rearrangement links TRBV4-2 to TRBJ2-3; D is uncertain. In germline, CDR1 is LGHNA, CDR2 YNFKEQ. There are 16 residues in the CDR3. Trimming took 1 base from V and 0 from J, leaving 11 bases between them. This CDR3 is CASSQGLTQSTDTQYF. CDR3 in DNA: TGTGCCAGCAGCCAAGGTCTTACACAGAGCACAGATACGCAGTATTTT.

Remarks on this clone: Other DNA sequences of this sample code for an identical CDR3. The chain links TRBV19 to TRBJ1-2; D is perhaps TRBD1 (5 bases). Germline values: CDR1 LNHDA, CDR2 SQIVND (reference sequence). Trimming shortened V by 3 bases and J by 3 bases, and 8 bases separated the two germline ends. The CDR3 length is 13 residues. Here the CDR3 DNA reads TGTGCCAGTAGTATCGGCAGGGACTATGGCTACACCTTC. Its protein product is CASSIGRDYGYTF.

The chain recombines TRBV19 with TRBJ1-5; D may be TRBD1 (6 bases). Trimming removed 10 bases at V and 3 bases at J, with 10 bases between. The germline V gene encodes CDR1 LNHDA and CDR2 SQIVND (reference sequence). The CDR3 is made up of 12 amino acids. This CDR3 is CATSGDNQPQHF. The DNA of the CDR3 is TGTGCCACTTCAGGGGACAATCAGCCCCAGCATTTT.

The V and J genes are TRBV3-1 (or the pseudogene TRBV3-2) and TRBJ2-1, with 8 bases fitting TRBD1. The germline V gene encodes CDR1 LGHDT and CDR2 YNNKEL (reference sequence). This CDR3 has 15 residues. With 4 bases clipped from V and 2 bases from J, the junction kept 4 bases outside the gene matches. The chain's CDR3 is CASSRDRGPYNEQFF. As DNA, the CDR3 is TGTGCCAGCAGCCGAGACAGGGGCCCCTACAATGAGCAGTTCTTC.

This chain joins TRBV7-2 and TRBJ1-1; 7 nucleotides agree with TRBD1. This CDR3 has 15 residues. With 4 bases clipped from V and 0 bases from J, the junction kept 5 bases outside the gene matches. The germline V gene has CDR1 SGHTA and CDR2 FQGNSA. The CDR3 region is CASSSGQAMNTEAFF. The CDR3 nucleotides read TGTGCCAGCAGCTCTGGACAGGCGATGAACACTGAAGCTTTCTTT. The whole variable domain, filled in from reference TRBV7-2 and TRBJ1-1, reads GAGVSQSPSNKVTEKGKDVELRCDPISGHTALYWYRQSLGQGLEFLIYFQGNSAPDKSGLPSDRFSAERTGGSVSTLTIQRTQQEDSAVYLCASSSGQAMNTEAFFGQGTRLTVV.

J is TRBJ1-1 and V is TRBV2; 7 bases agree with TRBD1. Trimming removed 9 bases from V and 3 bases from J; junction bases left unmatched: 1. The CDR3 extends over 11 amino acids. Per germline, CDR1 SNHLY and CDR2 FYNNEI. The CDR3 sequence is CASQGDTEAFF. The CDR3 bases are TGTGCCAGTCAGGGGGACACTGAAGCTTTCTTT.

This chain uses TRBV5-1 with TRBJ1-2; D ambiguous. Looked up from germline, CDR1 is SGHRS and CDR2 is YFSETQ. V was cut by 3 bases and J by 3 bases, with 12 bases left in between. The CDR3 sequence is 14 residues long. Written as DNA, the CDR3 is TGCGCCAGCAGCTGGTCGGGGATCGACTATGGCTACACCTTC. Translated, it gives CASSWSGIDYGYTF.

The rearrangement uses TRBV11-2 and TRBJ2-1, with a possible D match to TRBD2 (5 bases). The CDR3 covers 13 residues. Trimming left V 1 base short and J 12 bases short, with 13 bases between. Germline V gives CDR1 SGHAT, CDR2 FQNNGV. The CDR3 DNA follows: TGTGCCAGCAGCTTAGGGCTAGCACGTCGGCAGTTCTTC. Amino acids: CASSLGLARRQFF.

V and J are TRBV19 and TRBJ2-7, with D perhaps TRBD1 (5 bases). V was cut by 3 bases and J by 1 base, with 10 bases left in between. Germline V gene lookup returns CDR1 LNHDA and CDR2 SQIVND (reference sequence). CDR3 length: 14 residues. The CDR3 loop is CASSITQGSYEQYF. The CDR3 coding sequence is TGTGCCAGTAGTATTACGCAGGGATCCTACGAGCAGTACTTC.

Comment on this clone: Other DNA sequences within the sample encode an identical CDR3. This chain connects TRBV28 to TRBJ2-5; 11 bases match TRBD1. Germline loops: CDR1 MDHEN, CDR2 SYDVKM. Unmatched junction bases numbered 14, after V lost 9 bases and J lost 2 bases. CDR3 size: 17 residues. The CDR3: CASDDEGTGGLQETQYF. The CDR3 DNA is TGTGCCAGTGACGACGAAGGGACAGGGGGTTTACAAGAGACCCAGTACTTC.

The rearrangement uses TRBV2 and TRBJ1-4; D perhaps matches TRBD1 (5 bases). The CDR3 extends over 14 amino acids. Trimming removed 2 bases from V and 7 bases from J, with 11 bases in between. The germline V gene has CDR1 SNHLY and CDR2 FYNNEI. The CDR3 DNA follows: TGTGCCAGCAGTGAAAAGGGGTGGCGTGAAAAACTGTTTTTT. This gives the protein CASSEKGWREKLFF.

The V call is TRBV27, the J call TRBJ2-1; 12 positions agree with TRBD2. From germline, CDR1 is MNHEY and CDR2 SMNVEV (reference sequence). J was trimmed by 2 bases and V by 2 bases; bases with no gene match: 7. This CDR3 comprises 18 residues. CDR3 nucleotides: TGTGCCAGCAGTTTACCCACTAGCGGGAGGTTTCCCTACAATGAGCAGTTCTTC. As protein: CASSLPTSGRFPYNEQFF.

V is TRBV7-9 and J is TRBJ2-2; TRBD2 agrees at 9 bases. The germline gives CDR1 SEHNR, CDR2 FQNEAQ (reference sequence). After removal of 5 bases from V and 4 bases from J, the junction contained 5 bases not matched to a gene. The CDR3 extends over 15 amino acids. In DNA form, the CDR3 reads TGTGCCAGCAGCCTGACTAGCGGCGGCACCGGGGAGCTGTTTTTT. Amino acids: CASSLTSGGTGELFF.

The rearrangement uses TRBV19 and TRBJ1-3, with 8 bases fitting TRBD1. Germline V gene data show CDR1 as LNHDA and CDR2 as SQIVND (reference sequence). The junction had 8 bases not matched to a gene; V was cut back by 9 bases and J by 4 bases. The CDR3 contains 14 residues. The CDR3 DNA reads as TGTGCCAGCTACGGACAGGGTGAAGGAAACACCATATATTTT. Its translation is CASYGQGEGNTIYF.

This chain uses TRBV19 with TRBJ2-5; the D is unclear. CDR1 is LNHDA, CDR2 SQIVND, per germline (reference sequence). V gave up 5 bases and J gave up 5 bases, with 9 bases separating them. CDR3 length: 12 amino acids. This CDR3 is CASSSRWETQYF. CDR3 nucleotide sequence: TGTGCCAGTAGTTCTAGGTGGGAGACCCAGTACTTC.

This chain links TRBV24-1 with TRBJ2-7; D possibly corresponds to TRBD1 (5 bases). The V gene's germline CDR1 is KGHDR and CDR2 SFDVKD. Between the trimmed V and J ends, which lost 3 bases and 0 bases, there was a span of 8 bases. The length of the CDR3 is 14 residues. DNA for the CDR3: TGTGCCACCAGTGATGCCAGGGTCTCCTACGAGCAGTACTTC. Encoded protein: CATSDARVSYEQYF.

This sequence joins TRBV5-1 and TRBJ2-7; TRBD1 might be the D (5 bases). Trimming left V 2 bases short and J 2 bases short, with 8 bases between. The germline V gene encodes CDR1 SGHRS and CDR2 YFSETQ. This CDR3 contains 13 residues. Here the CDR3 reads CASSFDSAYEQYF. The CDR3 coding sequence is TGCGCCAGCAGCTTCGACAGTGCCTACGAGCAGTACTTC.

For the CDR3, the DNA is TGTGCCAGCAGTCAGGCAGGGTCCCAGTACTTC. It encodes CASSQAGSQYF. The rearrangement joins TRBV28 to TRBJ2-5, with D tentatively TRBD1 (5 bases). The CDR3 sequence is 11 residues long. CDR1 and CDR2 from the germline V gene are MDHEN and SYDVKM. V lost 5 bases, J lost 9 bases, and 10 bases lay in between.